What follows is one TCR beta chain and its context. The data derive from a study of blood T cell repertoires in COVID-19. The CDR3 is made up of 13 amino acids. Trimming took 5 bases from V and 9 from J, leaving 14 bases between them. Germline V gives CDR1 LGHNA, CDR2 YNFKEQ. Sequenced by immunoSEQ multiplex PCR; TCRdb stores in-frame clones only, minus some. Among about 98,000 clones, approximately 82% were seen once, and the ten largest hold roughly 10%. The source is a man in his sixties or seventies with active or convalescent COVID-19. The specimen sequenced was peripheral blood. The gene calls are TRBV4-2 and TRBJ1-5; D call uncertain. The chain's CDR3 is CASSTYRVGPQHF. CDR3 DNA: TGTGCCAGCAGCACCTATCGGGTTGGGCCCCAGCATTTT.